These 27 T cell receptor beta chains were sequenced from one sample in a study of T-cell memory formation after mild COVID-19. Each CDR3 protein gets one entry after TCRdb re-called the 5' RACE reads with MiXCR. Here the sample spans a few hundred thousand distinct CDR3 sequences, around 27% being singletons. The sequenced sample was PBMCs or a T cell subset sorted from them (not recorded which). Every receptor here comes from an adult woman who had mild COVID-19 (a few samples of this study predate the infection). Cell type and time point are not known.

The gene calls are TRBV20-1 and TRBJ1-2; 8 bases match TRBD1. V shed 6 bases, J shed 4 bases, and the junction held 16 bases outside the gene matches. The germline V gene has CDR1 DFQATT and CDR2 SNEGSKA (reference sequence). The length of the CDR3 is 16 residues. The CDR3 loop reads CSAPKTGDRLVYGYTF. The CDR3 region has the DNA TGCAGTGCACCAAAGACAGGGGATCGCCTCGTCTATGGCTACACCTTC.

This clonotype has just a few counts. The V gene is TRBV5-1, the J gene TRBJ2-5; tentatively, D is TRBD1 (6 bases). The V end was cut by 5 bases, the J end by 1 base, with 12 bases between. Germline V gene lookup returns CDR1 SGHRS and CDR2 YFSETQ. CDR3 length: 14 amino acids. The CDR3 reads CASRAGTFQETQYF. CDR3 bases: TGCGCCAGCAGAGCAGGGACATTCCAAGAGACCCAGTACTTC.

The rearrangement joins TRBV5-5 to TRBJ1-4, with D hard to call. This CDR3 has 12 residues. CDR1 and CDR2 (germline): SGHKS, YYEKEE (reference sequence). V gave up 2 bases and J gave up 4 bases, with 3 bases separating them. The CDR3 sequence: CASSFHNEKLFF. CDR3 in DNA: TGTGCCAGCAGCTTCCATAATGAAAAACTGTTTTTT.

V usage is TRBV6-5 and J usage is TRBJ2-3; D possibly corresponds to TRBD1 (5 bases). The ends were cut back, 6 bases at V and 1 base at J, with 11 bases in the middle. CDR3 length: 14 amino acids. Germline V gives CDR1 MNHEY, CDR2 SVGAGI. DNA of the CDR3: TGTGCCAGCAGCTCGGACACGGGCACAGATACGCAGTATTTT. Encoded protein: CASSSDTGTDTQYF.

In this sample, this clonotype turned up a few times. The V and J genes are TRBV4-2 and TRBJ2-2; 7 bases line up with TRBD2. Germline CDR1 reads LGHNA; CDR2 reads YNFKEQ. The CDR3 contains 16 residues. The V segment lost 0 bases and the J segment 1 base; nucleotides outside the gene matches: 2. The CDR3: CASSQESGGNTGELFF. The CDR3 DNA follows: TGTGCCAGCAGCCAAGAGTCGGGGGGGAACACCGGGGAGCTGTTTTTT.

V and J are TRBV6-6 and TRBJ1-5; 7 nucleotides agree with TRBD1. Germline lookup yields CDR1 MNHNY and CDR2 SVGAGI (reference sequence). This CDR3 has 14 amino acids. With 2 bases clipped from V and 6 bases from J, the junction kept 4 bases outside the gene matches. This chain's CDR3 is CASSYPQGGQPQHF. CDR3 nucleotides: TGTGCCAGCAGTTACCCCCAGGGGGGTCAGCCCCAGCATTTT.

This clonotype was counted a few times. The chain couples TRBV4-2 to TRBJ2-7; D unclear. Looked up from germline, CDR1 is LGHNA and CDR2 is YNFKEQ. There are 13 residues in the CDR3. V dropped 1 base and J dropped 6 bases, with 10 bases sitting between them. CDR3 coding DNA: TGTGCCAGCAGCCAAGGTCAAGGAAGCGAGCAGTACTTC. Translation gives CASSQGQGSEQYF.

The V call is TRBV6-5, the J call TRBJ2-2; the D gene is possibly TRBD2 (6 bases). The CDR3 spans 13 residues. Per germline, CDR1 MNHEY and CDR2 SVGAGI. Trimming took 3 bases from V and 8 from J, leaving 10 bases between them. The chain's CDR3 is CASSYGEAGELFF. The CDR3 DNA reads TGTGCCAGCAGTTATGGGGAGGCGGGGGAGCTGTTTTTT.

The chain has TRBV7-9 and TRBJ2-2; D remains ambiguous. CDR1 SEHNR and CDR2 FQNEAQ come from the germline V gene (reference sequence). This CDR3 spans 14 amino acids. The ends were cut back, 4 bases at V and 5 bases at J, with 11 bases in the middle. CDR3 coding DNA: TGTGCCAGCAGCTCGCCCATGGGGACCGGGGAGCTGTTTTTT. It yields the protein CASSSPMGTGELFF.

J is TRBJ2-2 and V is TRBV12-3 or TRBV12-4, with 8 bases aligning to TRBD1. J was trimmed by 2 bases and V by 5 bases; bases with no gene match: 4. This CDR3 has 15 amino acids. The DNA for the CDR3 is TGTGCCAGCAGTCCCACAGGGGGAAACACCGGGGAGCTGTTTTTT. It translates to CASSPTGGNTGELFF.

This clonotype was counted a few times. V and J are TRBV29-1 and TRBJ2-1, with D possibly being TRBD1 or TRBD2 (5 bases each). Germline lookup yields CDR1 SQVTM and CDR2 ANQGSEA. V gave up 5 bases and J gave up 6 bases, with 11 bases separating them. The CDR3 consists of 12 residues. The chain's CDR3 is CSVSGALNEQFF. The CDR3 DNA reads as TGCAGCGTTTCCGGGGCCCTCAATGAGCAGTTCTTC.

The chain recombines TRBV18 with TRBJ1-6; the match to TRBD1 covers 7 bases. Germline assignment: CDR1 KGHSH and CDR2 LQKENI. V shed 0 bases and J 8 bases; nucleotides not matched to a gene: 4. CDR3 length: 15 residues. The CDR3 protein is CASSPPERGHSPLHF. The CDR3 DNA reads TGTGCCAGCTCACCACCGGAAAGGGGGCATTCACCCCTCCACTTT.

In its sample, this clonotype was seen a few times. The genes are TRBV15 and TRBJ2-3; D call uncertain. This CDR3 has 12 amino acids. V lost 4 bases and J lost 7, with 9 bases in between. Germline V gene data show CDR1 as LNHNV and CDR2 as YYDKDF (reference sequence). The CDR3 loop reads CATSNEWYTQYF. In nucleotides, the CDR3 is TGTGCCACCAGCAATGAGTGGTATACGCAGTATTTT.

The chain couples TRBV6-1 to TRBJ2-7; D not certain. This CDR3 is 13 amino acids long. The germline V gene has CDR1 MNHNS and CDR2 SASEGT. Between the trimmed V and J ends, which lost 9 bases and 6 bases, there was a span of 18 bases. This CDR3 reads CASGAQTRSEQYF. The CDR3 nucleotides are TGTGCCAGTGGAGCGCAGACGCGTAGCGAGCAGTACTTC.

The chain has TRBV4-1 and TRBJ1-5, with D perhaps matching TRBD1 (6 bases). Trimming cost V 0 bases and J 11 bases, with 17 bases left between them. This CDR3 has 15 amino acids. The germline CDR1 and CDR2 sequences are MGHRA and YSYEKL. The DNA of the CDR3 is TGCGCCAGCAGCCAAGAGGACAGCCTGGTCAGGTCCCAGCATTTT. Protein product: CASSQEDSLVRSQHF.

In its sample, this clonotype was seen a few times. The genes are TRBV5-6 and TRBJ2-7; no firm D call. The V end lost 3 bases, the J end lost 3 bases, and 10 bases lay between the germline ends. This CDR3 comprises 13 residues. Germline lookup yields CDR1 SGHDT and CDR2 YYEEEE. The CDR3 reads CASSSGPNYEQYF. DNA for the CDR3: TGTGCCAGCAGCTCCGGACCCAACTACGAGCAGTACTTC. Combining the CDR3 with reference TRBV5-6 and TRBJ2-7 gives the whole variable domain DAGVTQSPTHLIKTRGQQVTLRCSPKSGHDTVSWYQQALGQGPQFIFQYYEEEERQRGNFPDRFSGHQFPNYSSELNVNALLLGDSALYLCASSSGPNYEQYFGPGTRLTVT.

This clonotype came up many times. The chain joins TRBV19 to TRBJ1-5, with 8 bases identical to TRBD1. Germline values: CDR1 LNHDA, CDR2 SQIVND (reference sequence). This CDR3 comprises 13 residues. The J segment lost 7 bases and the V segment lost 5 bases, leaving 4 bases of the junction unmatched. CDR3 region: CASSQGARQPQHF. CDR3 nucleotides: TGTGCCAGTAGTCAGGGGGCTCGGCAGCCCCAGCATTTT.

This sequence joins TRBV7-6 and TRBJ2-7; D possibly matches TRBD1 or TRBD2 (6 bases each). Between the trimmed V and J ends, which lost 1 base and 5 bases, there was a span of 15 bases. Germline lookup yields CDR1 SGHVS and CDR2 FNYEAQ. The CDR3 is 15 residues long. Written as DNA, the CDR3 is TGTGCCAGCAGCTTAGAAGTCCAGGGGAGGAACGAGCAGTACTTC. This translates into CASSLEVQGRNEQYF.

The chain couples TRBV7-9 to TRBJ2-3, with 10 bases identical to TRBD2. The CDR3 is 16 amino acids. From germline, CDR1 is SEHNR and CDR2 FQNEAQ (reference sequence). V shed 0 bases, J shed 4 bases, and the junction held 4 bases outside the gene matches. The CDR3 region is CASSLALAGIADTQYF. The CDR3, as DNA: TGTGCCAGCAGCTTAGCACTAGCGGGAATTGCAGATACGCAGTATTTT.

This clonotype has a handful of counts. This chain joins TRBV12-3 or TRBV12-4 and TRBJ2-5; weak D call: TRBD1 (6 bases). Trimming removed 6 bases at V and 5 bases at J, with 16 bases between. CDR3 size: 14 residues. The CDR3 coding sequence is TGTGCCAGCAGCCGCGTTGCAGGGGATGAGACCCAGTACTTC. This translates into CASSRVAGDETQYF.

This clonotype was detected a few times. As DNA, the CDR3 is TGTGCCAGCAGCCTACGGAGCGGGGTAAAAGGGAACATTCAGTACTTC. This codes for CASSLRSGVKGNIQYF. The chain uses TRBV3-1 and TRBJ2-4, with 7 bases matching TRBD2. The germline V gene has CDR1 LGHDT and CDR2 YNNKEL (reference sequence). Trimming took 4 bases from V and 7 from J; bases not matched to a gene: 13. The CDR3 spans 16 residues.

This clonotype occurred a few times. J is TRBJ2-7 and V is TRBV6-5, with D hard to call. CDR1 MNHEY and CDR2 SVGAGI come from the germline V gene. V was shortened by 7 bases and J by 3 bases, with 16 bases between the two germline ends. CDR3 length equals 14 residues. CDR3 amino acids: CASTPVMGGYEQYF. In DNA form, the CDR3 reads TGTGCCAGCACCCCAGTGATGGGCGGCTACGAGCAGTACTTC.

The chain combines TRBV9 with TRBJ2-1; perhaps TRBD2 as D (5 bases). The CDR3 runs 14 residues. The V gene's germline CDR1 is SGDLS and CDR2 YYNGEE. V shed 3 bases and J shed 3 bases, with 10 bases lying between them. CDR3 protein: CASSATRGYNEQFF. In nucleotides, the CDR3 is TGTGCCAGCAGCGCCACCCGGGGCTACAATGAGCAGTTCTTC.

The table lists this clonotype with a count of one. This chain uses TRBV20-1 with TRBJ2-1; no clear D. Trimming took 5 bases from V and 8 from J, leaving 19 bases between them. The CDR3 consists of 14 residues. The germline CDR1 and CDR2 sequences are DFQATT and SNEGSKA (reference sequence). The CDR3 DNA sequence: TGCAGTGCTTATGATGGGCAGAGGTGGGATGAGCAGTTCTTC. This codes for CSAYDGQRWDEQFF.

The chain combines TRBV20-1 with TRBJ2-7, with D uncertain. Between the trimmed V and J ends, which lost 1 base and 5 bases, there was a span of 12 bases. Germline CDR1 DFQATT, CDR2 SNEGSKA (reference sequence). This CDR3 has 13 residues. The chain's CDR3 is CSARGWGLHEQYF. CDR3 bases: TGCAGTGCTAGAGGTTGGGGTTTACACGAGCAGTACTTC.

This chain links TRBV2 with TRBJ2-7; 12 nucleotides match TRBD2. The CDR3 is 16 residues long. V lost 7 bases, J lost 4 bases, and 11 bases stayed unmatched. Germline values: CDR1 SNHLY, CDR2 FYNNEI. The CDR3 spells CASTPPSGRALYEQYF. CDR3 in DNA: TGTGCCAGCACCCCTCCTAGCGGGAGGGCCTTGTACGAGCAGTACTTC.

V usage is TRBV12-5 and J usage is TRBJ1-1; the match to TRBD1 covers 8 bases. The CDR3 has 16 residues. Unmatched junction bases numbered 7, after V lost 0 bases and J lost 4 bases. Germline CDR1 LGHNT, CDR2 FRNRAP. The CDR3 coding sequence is TGTGCTAGTGGTTTGGTCCTGACAGGGGCATTCACTGAAGCTTTCTTT. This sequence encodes CASGLVLTGAFTEAFF.